This entry lists 3 T cell receptor beta chains sequenced from one sample in a study of T cells in Graves' hyperthyroidism and ophthalmopathy. TCR beta CDR3 regions were amplified from RNA transcripts. Primed by the HTBI set, a first-round RT-PCR was run on the TCR CDR3. TCRdb processed the multiplex PCR reads anew with MiXCR; each CDR3 protein has one entry. The sample yields roughly 500,000 distinct CDR3 sequences, 16% seen once. The sequencing input was blood. The receptor set was obtained from a woman aged 30 to 39 with Graves' ophthalmopathy.

CDR3 coding DNA: TGTGCCTGGAGTGTAACGGGGGCCGGGAGGGAGACCCAGTACTTC. This translates into CAWSVTGAGRETQYF. The chain recombines TRBV30 with TRBJ2-5; D perhaps matches TRBD2 (7 bases). The CDR3 is 15 amino acids. The V end was cut by 0 bases, the J end by 5 bases, with 16 bases between. Germline V gene data show CDR1 as GTSNPN and CDR2 as SVGIG (reference sequence). Variable domain in full (rest from reference TRBV30 and TRBJ2-5): SQTIHQWPATLVQPVGSPLSLECTVEGTSNPNLYWYRQAAGRGLQLLFYSVGIGQISSEVPQNLSASRPQDRQFILSSKKLLLSDSGFYLCAWSVTGAGRETQYFGPGTRLLVL.

On this clonotype itself: One end of the junction is discordant with germline, which a read error may explain. This rearrangement joins TRBV3-1 to TRBJ1-2; D is uncertain. This CDR3 has 15 amino acids. Germline assignment: CDR1 LGHDT and CDR2 YNNKEL (reference sequence). The CDR3 here is CAGSQGISSSYGYTF. In DNA, the CDR3 is TGTGCCGGCAGCCAAGGTATCAGCTCTAGCTATGGCTACACCTTC.

The chain combines TRBV19 with TRBJ2-1, with 9 positions matching TRBD2. The trim removed 3 bases at V and 7 bases at J, leaving 7 bases unmatched. Germline V lookup: CDR1 LNHDA, CDR2 SQIVND (reference sequence). CDR3 length equals 15 residues. The chain's CDR3 is CASSIQTSGHNEQFF. Written as DNA, the CDR3 is TGTGCCAGTAGTATCCAGACTAGCGGCCATAATGAGCAGTTCTTC.